A single T cell receptor (beta chain) is shown here with its context. What it binds is unknown. Presence of unique molecular identifiers characterized the TCR beta cDNA libraries. The yield from roughly 1 to 10 million T cells was 500,000 or so cDNA molecules in total. MiXCR, applied by TCRdb to the PCR reads, yields one record per CDR3 protein. Of about 460,000 distinct CDR3 sequences listed, approximately 46% are singletons. This entry is derived from a study of post-analysis software for immune sequencing data. The J segment lost 3 bases and the V segment lost 5 bases, leaving 6 bases of the junction unmatched. The CDR3 contains 15 residues. From germline, CDR1 is SGHTA and CDR2 FQGNSA. Findings of the study overall: Four to six TRBV segments were significantly more frequent in patients than in controls. TRBV5-6, TRBV5-1 and TRBV20-1 were among these segments.

This receptor was obtained from a girl between 5 and 17 years old with multiple sclerosis. The sequenced material came from blood. The J gene is TRBJ1-2, the V gene TRBV7-2, with TRBD1 matching over 10 bases. The CDR3 is CASSPGQGVYYGYTF. The CDR3 DNA reads as TGTGCCAGCAGCCCTGGACAGGGGGTTTACTATGGCTACACCTTC.